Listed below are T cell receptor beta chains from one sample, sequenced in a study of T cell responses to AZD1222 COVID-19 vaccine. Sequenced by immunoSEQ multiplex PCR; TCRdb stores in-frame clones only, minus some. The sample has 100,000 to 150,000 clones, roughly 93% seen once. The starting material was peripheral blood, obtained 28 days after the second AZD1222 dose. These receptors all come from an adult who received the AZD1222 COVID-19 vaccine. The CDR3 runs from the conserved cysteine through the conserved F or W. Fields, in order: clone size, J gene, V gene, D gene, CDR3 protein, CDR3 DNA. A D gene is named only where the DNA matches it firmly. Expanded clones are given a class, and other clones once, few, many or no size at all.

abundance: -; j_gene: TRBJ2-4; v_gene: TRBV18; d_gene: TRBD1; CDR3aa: CASSRQGDYLNIQYF; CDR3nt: TGTGCCAGCTCACGACAGGGGGATTATTTAAACATTCAGTACTTC
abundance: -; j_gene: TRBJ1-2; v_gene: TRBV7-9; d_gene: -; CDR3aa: CASSLGKTLYGYTF; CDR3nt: TGTGCCAGCAGCTTAGGAAAGACACTCTATGGCTACACCTTC
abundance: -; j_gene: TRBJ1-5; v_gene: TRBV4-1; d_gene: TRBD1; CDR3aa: CASSQGPTGGRQPQHF; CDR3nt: TGCGCCAGCAGCCAAGGTCCAACAGGGGGCCGTCAGCCCCAGCATTTT
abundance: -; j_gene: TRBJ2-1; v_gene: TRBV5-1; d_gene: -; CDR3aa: CASSLSGSPLEYNEQFF; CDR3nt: TGCGCCAGCAGCTTGTCGGGCAGCCCTCTCGAATACAATGAGCAGTTCTTC
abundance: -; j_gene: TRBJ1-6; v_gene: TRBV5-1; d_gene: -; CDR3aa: CASSLVSSYNSPLHF; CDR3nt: TGCGCCAGCAGCTTGGTGAGCTCCTATAATTCACCCCTCCACTTT
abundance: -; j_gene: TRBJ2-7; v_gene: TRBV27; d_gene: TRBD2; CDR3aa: CASSHGTSGSFEQYF; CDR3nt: TGTGCCAGCAGTCACGGGACTAGCGGGAGTTTCGAGCAGTACTTC
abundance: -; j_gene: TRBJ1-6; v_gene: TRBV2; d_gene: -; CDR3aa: CASRMASGPGSYNSPLHF; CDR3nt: TGTGCCAGCAGAATGGCAAGCGGACCGGGCTCCTATAATTCACCCCTCCACTTT
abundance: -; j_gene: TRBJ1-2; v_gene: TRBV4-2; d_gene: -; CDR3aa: CASSQQVRGNYGYTF; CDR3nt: TGTGCCAGCAGCCAACAGGTTCGGGGTAACTATGGCTACACCTTC
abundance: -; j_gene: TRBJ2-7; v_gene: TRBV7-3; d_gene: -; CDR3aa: CASSSPPEEQYF; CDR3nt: TGTGCCAGCAGCTCACCCCCCGAAGAGCAGTACTTC
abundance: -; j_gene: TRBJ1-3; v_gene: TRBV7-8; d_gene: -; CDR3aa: CASSLASRGSSGNTIYF; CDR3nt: TGTGCCAGCAGCTTAGCGAGCCGGGGTTCCTCTGGAAACACCATATATTTT
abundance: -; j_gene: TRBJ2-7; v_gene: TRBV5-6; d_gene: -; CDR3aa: CASSYTGTRAYEQYF; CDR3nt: TGTGCCAGCAGTTATACCGGGACACGAGCCTACGAGCAGTACTTC
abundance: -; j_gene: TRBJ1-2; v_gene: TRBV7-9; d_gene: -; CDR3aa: CASSLNAADGYTF; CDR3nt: TGTGCCAGCAGCTTAAATGCTGCGGATGGCTACACCTTC
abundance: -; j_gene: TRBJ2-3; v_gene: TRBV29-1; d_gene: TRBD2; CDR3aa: CSVERGSGRRVDTQYF; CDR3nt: TGCAGCGTTGAACGGGGGAGCGGGAGAAGGGTAGATACGCAGTATTTT
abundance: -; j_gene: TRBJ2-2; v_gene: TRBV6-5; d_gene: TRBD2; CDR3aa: CASIGLGKNTGELFF; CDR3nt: TGTGCCAGCATCGGACTAGGAAAGAACACCGGGGAGCTGTTTTTT
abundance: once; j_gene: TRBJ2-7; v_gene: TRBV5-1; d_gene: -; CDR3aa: CASGRPDPTGEQYF; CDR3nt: TGCGCCAGCGGCCGCCCCGATCCTACGGGGGAGCAGTACTTC
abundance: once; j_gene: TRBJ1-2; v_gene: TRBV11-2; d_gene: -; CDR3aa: CASSLQYGYTF; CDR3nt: TGTGCCAGCAGCCTACAGTATGGCTACACCTTC
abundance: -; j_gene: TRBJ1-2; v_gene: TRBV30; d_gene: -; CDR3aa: CAWSDWGRGAYGYTF; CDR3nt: TGTGCCTGGAGTGACTGGGGCAGGGGAGCCTATGGCTACACCTTC
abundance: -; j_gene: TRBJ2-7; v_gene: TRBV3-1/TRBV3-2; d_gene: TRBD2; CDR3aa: CATSGRGTSGRRPYEQYF; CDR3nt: TGTGCCACGTCGGGCAGGGGGACTAGCGGGAGGAGGCCCTACGAGCAGTACTTC
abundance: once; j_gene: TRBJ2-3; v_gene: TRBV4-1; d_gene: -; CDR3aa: CASRRVWVGTDTQYF; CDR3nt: TGCGCCAGCAGGAGAGTATGGGTGGGCACAGATACGCAGTATTTT
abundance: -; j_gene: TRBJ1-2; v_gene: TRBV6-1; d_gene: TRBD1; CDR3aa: CASSADRRTGKFYGYTF; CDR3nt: TGTGCCAGCAGTGCAGACAGGAGGACAGGGAAATTCTATGGCTACACCTTC
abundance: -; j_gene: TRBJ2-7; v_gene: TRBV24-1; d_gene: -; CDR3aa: CATSVGRGYEQYF; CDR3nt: TGTGCCACCAGTGTAGGGAGAGGGTACGAGCAGTACTTC
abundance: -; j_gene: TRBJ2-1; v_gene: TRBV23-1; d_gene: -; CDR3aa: CASNNEQFF; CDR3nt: TGCGCCAGTAACAATGAGCAGTTCTTC
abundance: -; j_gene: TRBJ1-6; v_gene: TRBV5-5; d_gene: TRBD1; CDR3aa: CASSLEGQYNSPLHF; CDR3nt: TGTGCCAGCAGCTTGGAGGGACAGTATAATTCACCCCTCCACTTT
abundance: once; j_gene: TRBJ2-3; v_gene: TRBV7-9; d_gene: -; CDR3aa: CASSPQGTSTDTQYF; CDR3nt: TGTGCCAGCAGCCCCCAGGGTACTAGCACAGATACGCAGTATTTT
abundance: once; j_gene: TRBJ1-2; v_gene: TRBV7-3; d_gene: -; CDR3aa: CASSLQGSPNYGYTF; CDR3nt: TGTGCCAGCAGCTTACAGGGGAGCCCTAACTATGGCTACACCTTC
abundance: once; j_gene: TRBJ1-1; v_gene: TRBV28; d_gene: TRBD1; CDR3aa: CASSFQGGRTEAFF; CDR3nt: TGTGCCAGCAGTTTTCAGGGGGGGCGCACTGAAGCTTTCTTT
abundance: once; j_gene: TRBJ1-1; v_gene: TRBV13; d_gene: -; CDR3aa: CASSSGGGDTEAFF; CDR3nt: TGTGCCAGCAGCTCGGGTGGCGGTGACACTGAAGCTTTCTTT
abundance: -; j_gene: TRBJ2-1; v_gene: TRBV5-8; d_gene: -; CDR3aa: CASSFTGNNEQFF; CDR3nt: TGTGCCAGCAGCTTTACTGGCAACAATGAGCAGTTCTTC
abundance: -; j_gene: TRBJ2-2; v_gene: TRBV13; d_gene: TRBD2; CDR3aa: CASSLALAGANGELFF; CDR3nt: TGTGCCAGCAGCTTAGCACTAGCGGGAGCGAACGGGGAGCTGTTTTTT
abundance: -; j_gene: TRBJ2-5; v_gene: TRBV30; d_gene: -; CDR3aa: CAWSNYLTGTIKETQYF; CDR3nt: TGTGCCTGGAGTAATTATCTAACCGGGACAATTAAAGAGACCCAGTACTTC
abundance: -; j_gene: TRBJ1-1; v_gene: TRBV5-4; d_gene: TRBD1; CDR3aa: CASSLYTGGNTEAFF; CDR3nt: TGTGCCAGCAGCTTGTATACAGGGGGGAACACTGAAGCTTTCTTT
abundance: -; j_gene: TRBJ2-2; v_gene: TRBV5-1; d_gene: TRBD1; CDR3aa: CASSDQGASTGELFF; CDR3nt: TGCGCCAGCAGCGACCAGGGGGCAAGCACCGGGGAGCTGTTTTTT
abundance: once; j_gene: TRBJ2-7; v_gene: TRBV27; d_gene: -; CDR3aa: CASSFGHNYEQYF; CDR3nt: TGTGCCAGCAGTTTCGGGCACAATTACGAGCAGTACTTC
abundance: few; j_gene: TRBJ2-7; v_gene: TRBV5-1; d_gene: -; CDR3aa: CASSPDGTYEQYF; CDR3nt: TGCGCCAGCAGCCCGGACGGGACATACGAGCAGTACTTC
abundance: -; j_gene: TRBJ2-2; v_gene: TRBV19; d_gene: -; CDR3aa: CASSIPGGVELFF; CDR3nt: TGTGCCAGTAGTATCCCTGGTGGCGTCGAGCTGTTTTTT
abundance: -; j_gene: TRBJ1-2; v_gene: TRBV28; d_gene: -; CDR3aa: CASSLTGYGYTF; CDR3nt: TGTGCCAGCAGTTTAACGGGTTATGGCTACACCTTC
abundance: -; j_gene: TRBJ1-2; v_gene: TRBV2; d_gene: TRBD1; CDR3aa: CASSGFGTGPWGYGYTF; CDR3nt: TGTGCCAGCAGCGGATTCGGGACAGGCCCGTGGGGCTATGGCTACACCTTC
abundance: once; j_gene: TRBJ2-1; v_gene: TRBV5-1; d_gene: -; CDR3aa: CASSLARTLNNEQFF; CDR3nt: TGCGCCAGCAGCTTGGCCCGGACGCTTAACAATGAGCAGTTCTTC
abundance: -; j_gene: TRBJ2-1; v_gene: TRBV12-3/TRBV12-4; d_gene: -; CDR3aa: CASSWVSYNEQFF; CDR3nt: TGTGCCAGCAGTTGGGTGTCGTACAATGAGCAGTTCTTC
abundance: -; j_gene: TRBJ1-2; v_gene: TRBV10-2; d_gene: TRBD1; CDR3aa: CASGTGAYGYTF; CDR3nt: TGCGCCAGTGGGACAGGGGCCTATGGCTACACCTTC
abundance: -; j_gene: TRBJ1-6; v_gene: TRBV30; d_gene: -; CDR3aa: CAWGPILNSPLHF; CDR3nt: TGTGCCTGGGGGCCGATTTTAAATTCACCCCTCCACTTT
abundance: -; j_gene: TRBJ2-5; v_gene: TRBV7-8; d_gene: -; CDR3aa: CASSPVGPVETQYF; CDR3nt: TGTGCCAGCAGCCCGGTAGGCCCCGTAGAGACCCAGTACTTC
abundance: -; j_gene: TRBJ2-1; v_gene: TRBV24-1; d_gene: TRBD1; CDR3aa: CATRHTGTGSHEQFF; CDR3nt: TGTGCCACCAGACATACCGGGACAGGGTCCCATGAGCAGTTCTTC
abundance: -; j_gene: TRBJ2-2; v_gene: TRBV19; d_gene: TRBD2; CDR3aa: CASSIDRLAGSDTGELFF; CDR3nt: TGTGCCAGTAGTATAGATCGACTAGCGGGATCGGACACCGGGGAGCTGTTTTTT
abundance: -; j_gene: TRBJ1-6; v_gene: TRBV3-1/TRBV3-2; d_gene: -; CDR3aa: CASSQGWSGFSPLHF; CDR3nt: TGTGCCAGCAGCCAAGGGTGGTCCGGGTTTTCACCCCTCCACTTT
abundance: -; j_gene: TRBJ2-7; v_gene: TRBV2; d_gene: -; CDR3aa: CASAYEDEQYF; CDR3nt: TGTGCCAGCGCTTATGAAGACGAGCAGTACTTC